A selection of T cell receptor beta chains follows, all from one sample in a study of blood T cell repertoires in COVID-19. Repertoires were generated with immunoSEQ multiplex PCR, while TCRdb's copy carries only in-frame clones and drops some. The sample yields 200,000 to 250,000 clones, about 90% seen once. Sequenced material: peripheral blood. These receptors all stem from a man aged 25 to 40 with COVID-19, enrolled during active disease. Each CDR3 is given without its conserved first and last residue.

v_gene	j_gene	CDR3aa
TRBV7-9	TRBJ1-1	ASSMTGAYPTEAF
TRBV5-1	TRBJ2-1	ASSLGGLRAGLYNEQF
TRBV29-1	TRBJ1-2	SVEVGTGGGRGYT
TRBV2	TRBJ2-2	ASGRTGNAGELF
TRBV7-9	TRBJ1-1	ASSSQGKGTEAF
TRBV11-2	TRBJ2-7	ASSLRDRAHEQY
TRBV9	TRBJ2-7	ASSQRGTDPYEQY
TRBV21-1	TRBJ1-2	ASSKDRPGQGKGGYGYT
TRBV6-1	TRBJ1-2	ASSDGGTGGKYGYT
TRBV28	TRBJ2-2	ASSFQQLTGELF
TRBV3-1/TRBV3-2	TRBJ1-1	ASRGGEYLEAF
TRBV19	TRBJ1-1	ASRVTGSGAEAF
TRBV5-4	TRBJ2-3	ASSQTSGRTDTQY
TRBV19	TRBJ1-5	ASSMGTGYSNQPQH
TRBV7-9	TRBJ2-4	ASSSRTGALAKNIQY
TRBV5-4	TRBJ2-1	ASSSRDRGINEQF
TRBV19	TRBJ1-5	ASSIPPGQGSGWNQPQH
TRBV6-5	TRBJ1-5	ASSYSKSPGPQH
TRBV11-2	TRBJ2-1	ASSSARSGRQNEQF
TRBV9	TRBJ2-3	ASSVPQGSAQY
TRBV4-3	TRBJ2-7	ASSQDATSGSYEQY
TRBV7-9	TRBJ2-2	ASSFPGQGYTGELF
TRBV7-2	TRBJ2-1	ASSPRGEGNEQF
TRBV19	TRBJ2-2	ASSMYVAGENTGELF
TRBV6-6	TRBJ2-7	ASMGPGVQY
TRBV24-1	TRBJ2-3	ATSDPTSGRDTQY
TRBV6-2/TRBV6-3	TRBJ2-7	ASSYHGLAGPYEQY
TRBV28	TRBJ1-2	ASSGAGSNYGYT
TRBV20-1	TRBJ2-1	SASVRTPLDEQF
TRBV9	TRBJ2-1	ASSPLTSRVWEQF
TRBV11-2	TRBJ1-1	ASSLGSAGGTEAF
TRBV6-5	TRBJ2-2	ASLRKTGYTGELF
TRBV28	TRBJ1-5	ASTWGAGGGNQPQH
TRBV30	TRBJ1-6	AWRGQESSYNSPLH
TRBV5-1	TRBJ1-1	ASSLLQGEGTEAF
TRBV24-1	TRBJ2-2	ATSDPQGPNTGELF
TRBV28	TRBJ1-1	ASSPGGGRSNTEAF
TRBV18	TRBJ1-1	ASSPPVRGEAF
TRBV9	TRBJ2-1	ASSATYLTGFGTEQF
TRBV12-3/TRBV12-4	TRBJ2-3	ASSFSSDTQY
TRBV5-1	TRBJ1-4	ASSSGTGTFNEKLF
TRBV28	TRBJ2-2	ASSFGGWGSTGELF
TRBV19	TRBJ2-3	ASSPWTGGRTDTQY
TRBV4-3	TRBJ2-7	ASSRNLAGGTYEQY
TRBV11-1	TRBJ1-6	ASSSRQVLNSPLH
TRBV11-2	TRBJ2-3	ASSLVGRGLAPHTDTQY